This T cell receptor (beta chain) was sequenced for a study of OX40 agonist ivuxolimab in advanced cancers. Findings and caveats of the study: More expanded clones were seen, on average, in CD8+ T cells than in CD4+.

As concerns this clone: Its matching antigen is unknown.

Per germline, CDR1 SGHAT and CDR2 FQNNGV. The V end was cut by 5 bases, the J end by 8 bases, with 16 bases between. The CDR3 is 14 amino acids. This table comes from immunoSEQ multiplex PCR, and its TCRdb copy is limited to in-frame clones, with some not included. This sample yields more than 80,000 clones, of which approximately 90% are seen a single time; around 1.6% belongs to the top ten. This TCR came from an adult with an advanced solid tumor such as melanoma, head and neck, liver or kidney cancer. The chain is built from TRBV11-2 and TRBJ2-1, with unresolved D. The source was CD4+ or CD8+ T cells sorted from blood, collected in a trial of the OX40 agonist ivuxolimab. Here the CDR3 reads CASSPGREVHEQFF. DNA of the CDR3: TGTGCCAGCAGCCCAGGCCGCGAGGTGCATGAGCAGTTCTTC.